Listed below are T cell receptor beta chains from one sample, sequenced in a study of T cells after yellow fever vaccination. TCRdb redid the calling of the 5' RACE reads with MiXCR, one entry per CDR3 protein. The sample yields some 250,000 distinct CDR3 sequences, over 3% seen once. The sequences come from PBMCs, collected 15 days after the yellow fever booster vaccination. The origin of the receptors is a man aged 18 to 30 who received the YFV17D yellow fever vaccine. CDR3s include the opening cysteine and the closing phenylalanine or tryptophan. Fields, in order: V gene, clone size, D gene, J gene, CDR3 protein, CDR3 DNA. The D gene is left open where the match is weak. Size tells how often a clone was seen (once, few, many) or the class of an expanded clone, and some rows leave it out.

TRBV5-1	many	-	TRBJ1-1	CASSLATGVNTEAFF	TGCGCCAGCAGCTTGGCGACAGGAGTTAACACTGAAGCTTTCTTT
TRBV5-1	-	-	TRBJ2-1	CASSLGSLGNEQFF	TGCGCCAGCAGTTTAGGGAGTTTGGGCAATGAGCAGTTCTTC
TRBV6-2/TRBV6-3	many	TRBD1	TRBJ2-3	CASSYRWTGRGITDTQYF	TGTGCCAGCAGTTACCGATGGACAGGTCGGGGAATCACAGATACGCAGTATTTT
TRBV5-1	-	TRBD2	TRBJ2-5	CASSGTSGVAETQYF	TGCGCCAGCAGCGGGACTAGCGGGGTCGCAGAGACCCAGTACTTC
TRBV10-3	many	-	TRBJ2-2	CAISESIVDMGELFF	TGTGCCATCAGTGAGTCGATAGTGGACATGGGGGAGCTGTTTTTT
TRBV12-3/TRBV12-4	many	-	TRBJ2-3	CASSYGQAGDTQYF	TGTGCCAGCAGCTATGGGCAAGCAGGCGATACGCAGTATTTT
TRBV7-9	many	-	TRBJ2-5	CASSLYGGDKETQYF	TGTGCCAGCAGCTTATATGGCGGGGACAAAGAGACCCAGTACTTC
TRBV3-1	many	-	TRBJ1-4	CASSQDLISAGKLFF	TGTGCCAGCAGCCAGGACCTCATCTCAGCGGGAAAACTGTTTTTT
TRBV7-2	many	-	TRBJ1-6	CASSDTGSSYNSPLHF	TGTGCCAGCAGCGACACAGGGAGCTCCTATAATTCACCCCTCCACTTT
TRBV2	-	-	TRBJ2-1	CASRGRTNSYNEQFF	TGTGCCAGCAGGGGTAGGACCAACTCCTACAATGAGCAGTTCTTC
TRBV20-1	many	-	TRBJ1-5	CSATAPWDSLGNQPQHF	TGCAGTGCTACGGCTCCTTGGGACTCCTTGGGCAATCAGCCCCAGCATTTT
TRBV4-3	few	-	TRBJ2-2	CASSLERAANTGELFF	TGCGCCAGCAGCCTCGAAAGGGCAGCGAACACCGGGGAGCTGTTTTTT
TRBV20-1	many	TRBD1	TRBJ1-3	CSARATGGNTIYF	TGCAGTGCTAGGGCGACAGGGGGAAACACCATATATTTT
TRBV5-4	many	TRBD1	TRBJ2-5	CASSSQVSGGETQYF	TGTGCCAGCAGCTCCCAAGTATCAGGGGGAGAGACCCAGTACTTC
TRBV30	many	-	TRBJ1-2	CAWTPAGYGYTF	TGTGCCTGGACCCCGGCCGGGTATGGCTACACCTTC
TRBV5-1	many	TRBD1	TRBJ2-2	CASSTGTGGTGELFF	TGCGCCAGCAGCACCGGGACAGGGGGAACCGGGGAGCTGTTTTTT
TRBV19	many	TRBD1	TRBJ2-7	CASSIAGQDPNEQYF	TGTGCCAGTAGTATCGCCGGACAGGATCCCAACGAGCAGTACTTC
TRBV27	many	-	TRBJ2-5	CASGGWGAGAQYF	TGTGCCAGTGGAGGGTGGGGGGCTGGGGCCCAGTACTTC
TRBV3-1	many	-	TRBJ2-1	CASSRAGRGRNEQFF	TGTGCCAGCAGCCGTGCGGGCCGGGGCAGAAATGAGCAGTTCTTC
TRBV4-2	many	TRBD2	TRBJ2-2	CASSQEGSGGNTGELFF	TGTGCCAGCAGCCAAGAAGGGTCGGGGGGGAACACCGGGGAGCTGTTTTTT
TRBV4-1	many	-	TRBJ1-6	CASSHPGWSSPLHF	TGCGCCAGCAGCCACCCAGGGTGGAGCTCACCCCTCCACTTT
TRBV5-1	many	-	TRBJ2-5	CASSSGGTETQYF	TGCGCCAGCAGCTCAGGAGGGACAGAGACCCAGTACTTC
TRBV3-1	-	-	TRBJ2-6	CASRGGPAGANVLTF	TGTGCCAGCAGGGGAGGACCGGCCGGGGCCAACGTCCTGACTTTC
TRBV12-3/TRBV12-4	many	TRBD1	TRBJ2-7	CASSTGQGGNEQYF	TGTGCCAGCAGCACAGGACAGGGGGGGAACGAGCAGTACTTC
TRBV12-3/TRBV12-4	many	-	TRBJ2-2	CASTQDVNTGELFF	TGTGCCAGCACCCAGGATGTGAACACCGGGGAGCTGTTTTTT
TRBV7-3	many	TRBD1	TRBJ2-1	CASSLFSLRRTDRAKNEQFF	TGTGCCAGCAGCTTATTTAGCTTAAGACGTACGGACAGGGCGAAAAATGAGCAGTTCTTC
TRBV6-5	many	TRBD2	TRBJ2-1	CASSYAGLAGYNEQFF	TGTGCCAGCAGTTACGCGGGACTAGCGGGGTACAATGAGCAGTTCTTC
TRBV20-1	few	-	TRBJ2-3	CSATPAGTDTQYF	TGCAGTGCTACTCCGGCTGGCACAGATACGCAGTATTTT